A selection of T cell receptor beta chains follows, all from one sample in a study of human thymus T cells. Sequencing was performed with immunoSEQ multiplex PCR; in TCRdb, only in-frame clones are kept and a portion is missing. This sample has more than 70,000 clones, with roughly 96% found just once. Sequenced input: thymus tissue. Receptor source: a boy less than two years old with a congenital heart defect but otherwise immunologically healthy. The CDR3 runs from the conserved cysteine through the conserved F or W. The order of the fields is D gene, J gene, V gene, clone size, CDR3 length, CDR3 protein, CDR3 DNA. A D gene is named only where the DNA matches it firmly. Not every row has a clone size; where given, it reads once, few, many or a size class.

>TRBD2|TRBJ2-1|TRBV7-3|-|15
CASSPSGGPSNEQFF
TGTGCCAGCAGCCCGTCGGGGGGGCCTAGCAATGAGCAGTTCTTC
>-|TRBJ2-7|TRBV11-3|-|12
CASSLTPYEQYF
TGTGCCAGCAGCTTAACACCCTACGAGCAGTACTTC
>TRBD1|TRBJ1-2|TRBV30|-|17
CAWSVQSRGAELYGYTF
TGTGCCTGGAGTGTACAAAGCAGGGGGGCAGAGTTGTATGGCTACACCTTC
>-|TRBJ2-1|TRBV19|-|13
CGQRESTYNEQFF
TGTGGACAAAGGGAATCAACCTACAATGAGCAGTTCTTC
>-|TRBJ2-1|TRBV7-3|-|16
CASTQQGRAPYNEQFF
TGTGCCAGCACCCAACAGGGACGGGCCCCCTACAATGAGCAGTTCTTC
>-|TRBJ1-2|TRBV5-1|-|13
CASSPGADDGYTF
TGCGCCAGCAGCCCCGGCGCGGACGATGGCTACACCTTC
>-|TRBJ2-2|TRBV7-2|few|16
CASSLVRSLATGELFF
TGTGCCAGCAGCTTAGTGAGGAGCTTAGCTACCGGGGAGCTGTTTTTT
>TRBD2|TRBJ2-1|TRBV7-2|-|17
CASSFVFLAGTNNEQFF
TGTGCCAGCAGCTTTGTCTTTTTAGCGGGTACAAACAATGAGCAGTTCTTC
>-|TRBJ1-5|TRBV6-1|-|12
CASSGENQPQHF
TGTGCCAGCAGTGGAGAGAATCAGCCCCAGCATTTT
>-|TRBJ1-4|TRBV27|-|14
CASSLQGTNEKLFF
TGTGCCAGCAGTTTACAGGGGACTAATGAAAAACTGTTTTTT
>-|TRBJ2-5|TRBV14|-|15
CASSQGGQVQETQYF
TGTGCCAGCAGCCAAGGAGGTCAGGTCCAAGAGACCCAGTACTTC
>-|TRBJ2-3|TRBV5-4|-|15
CASSLAGVGTDTQYF
TGTGCCAGCAGCTTGGCAGGGGTGGGCACAGATACGCAGTATTTT
>-|TRBJ2-3|TRBV14|-|17
CASSQPRAQWGTDTQYF
TGTGCCAGCAGCCAACCCCGGGCACAGTGGGGCACAGATACGCAGTATTTT
>-|TRBJ2-7|TRBV4-2|-|16
CASSQSKTGTVYEQYF
TGTGCCAGCAGCCAGTCTAAGACCGGGACGGTATACGAGCAGTACTTC
>-|TRBJ2-1|TRBV4-3|-|13
CASSQVRDFEQFF
TGCGCCAGCAGCCAAGTCCGGGACTTTGAGCAGTTCTTC
>TRBD2|TRBJ2-7|TRBV10-2|-|15
CASSDGLAGSYEQYF
TGCGCCAGCAGTGACGGGCTAGCGGGCTCCTACGAGCAGTACTTC
>-|TRBJ2-5|TRBV9|-|14
CASTPGGLQETQYF
TGTGCCAGCACCCCCGGGGGCCTCCAAGAGACCCAGTACTTC
>-|TRBJ1-1|TRBV5-1|once|16
CASSLTSGPRGTEAFF
TGCGCCAGCAGCTTGACTTCCGGACCCAGGGGCACTGAAGCTTTCTTT
>TRBD1|TRBJ2-5|TRBV29-1|-|19
CSVEYIRLTGGWGQETQYF
TGCAGCGTTGAGTACATCCGTCTTACAGGGGGGTGGGGCCAAGAGACCCAGTACTTC
>-|TRBJ1-2|TRBV14|once|16
CASSQLGSDRGYGYTF
TGTGCCAGCAGCCAATTGGGGTCGGACAGAGGCTATGGCTACACCTTC
>-|TRBJ2-5|TRBV9|-|11
CAGPREETQYF
TGTGCCGGCCCACGGGAAGAGACCCAGTACTTC
>-|TRBJ1-1|TRBV7-2|-|12
CASSWRFTEAFF
TGTGCCAGCAGCTGGCGGTTCACTGAAGCTTTCTTT
>TRBD1|TRBJ2-7|TRBV5-1|-|16
CASSALWDRDSHEQYF
TGCGCCAGCAGCGCGCTGTGGGACAGGGATTCCCACGAGCAGTACTTC
>TRBD1|TRBJ1-2|TRBV4-2|once|17
CASSQDPGRTGRGGYTF
TGTGCCAGCAGCCAAGATCCCGGGAGGACAGGGAGGGGTGGCTACACCTTC
>-|TRBJ2-1|TRBV4-1|-|14
CASSQGREGNEQFF
TGCGCCAGCAGCCAAGGCAGGGAAGGAAATGAGCAGTTCTTC
>-|TRBJ2-7|TRBV5-6|-|18
CASSLGPGRDFICYEQYF
TGTGCCAGCAGCTTGGGCCCCGGTCGGGACTTTATATGTTACGAGCAGTACTTC
>TRBD1|TRBJ1-2|TRBV5-6|-|14
CASSRDRRSYGYTF
TGTGCCAGCAGCCGGGACAGGCGTTCTTATGGCTACACCTTC
>-|TRBJ1-4|TRBV5-4|-|16
CASSIDPTARGEKLFF
TGTGCCAGCAGTATAGACCCGACAGCTAGAGGTGAAAAACTGTTTTTT
>-|TRBJ2-2|TRBV18|-|17
CASSPLDSPSQGGELFF
TGTGCCAGCTCACCGCTGGACTCACCCTCGCAGGGCGGGGAGCTGTTTTTT
>-|TRBJ2-7|TRBV27|-|14
CASSLKTDSYEQYF
TGTGCCAGCAGTTTAAAGACAGACTCCTACGAGCAGTACTTC
>-|TRBJ1-1|TRBV6-1|-|15
CASSRLGAQNTEAFF
TGTGCCAGCAGCCGGCTCGGGGCGCAGAACACTGAAGCTTTCTTT
>TRBD1|TRBJ1-2|TRBV28|-|15
CASSVTGITNYGYTF
TGTGCCAGCAGTGTGACAGGGATTACTAACTATGGCTACACCTTC
>-|TRBJ2-1|TRBV2|-|15
CASSEWWGLPNEQFF
TGTGCCAGCAGTGAATGGTGGGGGCTTCCCAATGAGCAGTTCTTC
>TRBD1|TRBJ2-5|TRBV7-2|-|13
CASSQQGRETQYF
TGTGCCAGCAGCCAACAGGGGCGAGAGACCCAGTACTTC
>-|TRBJ2-7|TRBV20-1|-|11
CSARVGYEQYF
TGCAGTGCTAGAGTCGGCTACGAGCAGTACTTC
>TRBD1|TRBJ1-1|TRBV12-5|-|16
CASGNGQGQMNTEAFF
TGTGCTAGTGGAAATGGACAGGGGCAAATGAACACTGAAGCTTTCTTT
>-|TRBJ2-7|TRBV14|-|18
CASSQESARQADYYEQYF
TGTGCCAGCAGCCAAGAGTCCGCGAGACAGGCTGATTACTACGAGCAGTACTTC
>-|TRBJ1-5|TRBV28|-|15
CASSGLRAYNQPQHF
TGTGCCAGCAGTGGTTTGAGGGCCTATAATCAGCCCCAGCATTTT
>-|TRBJ2-7|TRBV6-6|-|12
CASRPDRHEQYF
TGTGCCAGCAGACCCGACAGGCACGAGCAGTACTTC
>-|TRBJ2-2|TRBV5-4|-|15
CASSLARENTGELFF
TGTGCCAGCAGCTTGGCCAGGGAGAACACCGGGGAGCTGTTTTTT
>-|TRBJ1-1|TRBV27|-|14
CASSLFGKNTEAFF
TGTGCCAGCAGTTTGTTCGGGAAAAACACTGAAGCTTTCTTT
>TRBD2|TRBJ2-1|TRBV7-2|-|16
CASSLWRRGGTDEQFF
TGTGCCAGCAGCTTATGGAGGCGGGGGGGCACGGATGAGCAGTTCTTC
>-|TRBJ2-1|TRBV7-9|-|15
CASSSYRVSYNEQFF
TGTGCCAGCAGCTCATACAGGGTCTCCTACAATGAGCAGTTCTTC
>TRBD1|TRBJ1-1|TRBV19|-|16
CASSIEDRGANTEAFF
TGTGCCAGTAGTATAGAGGACAGGGGGGCTAACACTGAAGCTTTCTTT
>TRBD2|TRBJ2-7|TRBV4-2|-|16
CASSPFLAGGRYEQYF
TGTGCCAGCAGCCCCTTTCTAGCGGGGGGGCGGTACGAGCAGTACTTC
>-|TRBJ1-4|TRBV14|-|16
CASSHGGLGRNEKLFF
TGTGCCAGCAGCCATGGGGGGTTGGGGCGTAATGAAAAACTGTTTTTT
>TRBD2|TRBJ2-7|TRBV6-1|-|13
CASGTSLSYEQYF
TGTGCCAGCGGGACTAGCCTTTCCTACGAGCAGTACTTC
>-|TRBJ2-1|TRBV7-9|-|18
CASSLGLGRNVHGNEQFF
TGTGCCAGCAGCTTGGGGCTCGGGCGGAATGTCCACGGCAATGAGCAGTTCTTC
>-|TRBJ2-6|TRBV2|once|16
CASSDADGSGANVLTF
TGTGCCAGCAGCGACGCCGATGGCTCTGGGGCCAACGTCCTGACTTTC
>-|TRBJ2-7|TRBV10-1|-|21
CASSESKSPGHPERGFYEQYF
TGCGCCAGCAGTGAGTCGAAATCCCCCGGACATCCTGAGAGGGGATTCTACGAGCAGTACTTC
>TRBD1|TRBJ1-4|TRBV4-1|-|16
CASSQDPGTGYEKLFF
TGCGCCAGCAGCCAAGACCCAGGGACAGGGTATGAAAAACTGTTTTTT
>TRBD2|TRBJ2-1|TRBV4-2|-|14
CASRESGSYNEQFF
TGTGCCAGCAGAGAAAGCGGGAGTTACAATGAGCAGTTCTTC
>-|TRBJ2-3|TRBV10-3|-|17
CAIRWGASGPERNTQYF
TGTGCCATCAGGTGGGGGGCTAGCGGTCCCGAAAGGAATACGCAGTATTTT